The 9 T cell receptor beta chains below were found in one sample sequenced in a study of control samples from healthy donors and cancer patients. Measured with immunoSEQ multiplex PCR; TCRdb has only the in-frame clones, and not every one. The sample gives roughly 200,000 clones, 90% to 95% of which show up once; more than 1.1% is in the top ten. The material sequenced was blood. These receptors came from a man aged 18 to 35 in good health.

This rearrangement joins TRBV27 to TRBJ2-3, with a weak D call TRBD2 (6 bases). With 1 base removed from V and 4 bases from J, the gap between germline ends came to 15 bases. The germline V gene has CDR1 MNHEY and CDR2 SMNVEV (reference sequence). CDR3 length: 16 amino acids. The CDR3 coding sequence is TGTGCCAGCAGTTTATTCGGGGACTCGGCCTCAGATACGCAGTATTTT. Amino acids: CASSLFGDSASDTQYF.

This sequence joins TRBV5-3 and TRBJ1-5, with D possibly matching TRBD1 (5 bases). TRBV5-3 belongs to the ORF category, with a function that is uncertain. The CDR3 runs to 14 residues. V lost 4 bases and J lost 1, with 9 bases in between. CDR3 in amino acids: CARSEGRSNQPQHF. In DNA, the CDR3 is TGTGCCAGAAGCGAGGGACGGAGCAATCAGCCCCAGCATTTT.

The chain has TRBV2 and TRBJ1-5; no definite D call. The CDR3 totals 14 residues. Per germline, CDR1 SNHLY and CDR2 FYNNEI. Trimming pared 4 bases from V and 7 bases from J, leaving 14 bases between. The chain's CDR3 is CASSAWDRRQPQHF. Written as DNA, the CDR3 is TGTGCCAGCAGTGCGTGGGATAGGCGACAGCCCCAGCATTTT.

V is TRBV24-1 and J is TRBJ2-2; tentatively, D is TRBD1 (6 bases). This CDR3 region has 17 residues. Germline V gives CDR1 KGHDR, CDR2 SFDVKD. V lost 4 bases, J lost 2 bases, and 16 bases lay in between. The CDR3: CATSEEQWTVNTGELFF. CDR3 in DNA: TGTGCCACCAGTGAAGAACAATGGACAGTAAACACCGGGGAGCTGTTTTTT.

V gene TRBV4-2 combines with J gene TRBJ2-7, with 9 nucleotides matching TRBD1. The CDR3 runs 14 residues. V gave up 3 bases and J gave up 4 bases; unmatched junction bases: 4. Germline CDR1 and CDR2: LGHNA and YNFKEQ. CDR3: CASSQDRGLYEQYF. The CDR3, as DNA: TGTGCCAGCAGCCAGGACAGGGGCTTGTACGAGCAGTACTTC.

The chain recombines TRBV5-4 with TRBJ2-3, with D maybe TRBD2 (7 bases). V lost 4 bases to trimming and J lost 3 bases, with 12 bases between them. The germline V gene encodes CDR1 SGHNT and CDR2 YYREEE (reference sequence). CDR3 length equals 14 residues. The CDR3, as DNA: TGTGCCAGCAGCGGAGGGGGGGGGACAGATACGCAGTATTTT. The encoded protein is CASSGGGGTDTQYF.

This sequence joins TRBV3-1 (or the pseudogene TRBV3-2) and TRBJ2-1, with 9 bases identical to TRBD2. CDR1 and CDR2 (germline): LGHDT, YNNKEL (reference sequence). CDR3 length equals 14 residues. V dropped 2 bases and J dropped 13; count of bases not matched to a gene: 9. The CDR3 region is CASSQLRGGNRQFF. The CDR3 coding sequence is TGTGCCAGCAGCCAACTGCGGGGGGGCAATCGACAGTTCTTC.

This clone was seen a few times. The CDR3 region is CASSPKWEQYF. CDR3 in DNA: TGTGCCAGCAGCCCAAAATGGGAGCAGTACTTC. The chain couples TRBV6-6 to TRBJ2-7; the D is unclear. This CDR3 spans 11 amino acids. Germline V gene lookup returns CDR1 MNHNY and CDR2 SVGAGI (reference sequence). V was trimmed by 6 bases and J by 7 bases, leaving 10 bases between them.

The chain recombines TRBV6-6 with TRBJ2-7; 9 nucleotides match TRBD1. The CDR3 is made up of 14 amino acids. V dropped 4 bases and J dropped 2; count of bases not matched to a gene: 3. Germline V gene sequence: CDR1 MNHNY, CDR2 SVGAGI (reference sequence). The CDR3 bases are TGTGCCAGCAGTTCGGACAGGGGAACCTACGAGCAGTACTTC. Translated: CASSSDRGTYEQYF.